This passage covers 16 T cell receptor beta chains from one sample sequenced in a study of CD8+CD57+ T cells in acquired aplastic anemia. Profiling of TCR beta VDJ combinations and CDR3 sequences used genomic DNA as template. TCRdb called the reads again in MiXCR, with one record for every CDR3 protein. The sample includes about 270,000 distinct CDR3 sequences, 45% to 65% of them seen just once. Sequenced input: sorted CD4+, CD8+, or CD8+CD57+ T cells (not recorded which) from PBMCs. The source of these receptors is a human donor with severe aplastic anemia or a healthy control (not recorded which).

The chain carries TRBV29-1 and TRBJ2-7; D possibly corresponds to TRBD2 (6 bases). V shed 5 bases and J shed 8 bases, with 22 bases lying between them. Germline V gene data show CDR1 as SQVTM and CDR2 as ANQGSEA. The CDR3 has 14 amino acids. The CDR3 is CSVSTGTSHAKQYF. CDR3 DNA: TGCAGCGTTAGCACCGGGACTTCACACGCCAAGCAGTACTTC.

The chain recombines TRBV7-8 with TRBJ2-3; D gene uncertain. CDR1 and CDR2 from the germline V gene are SGHVS and FQNEAQ. The CDR3 extends over 12 amino acids. V shed 4 bases and J shed 6 bases, with 8 bases lying between them. Here the CDR3 reads CASSSPRDTQYF. CDR3 nucleotides: TGTGCCAGCAGCTCACCAAGGGATACGCAGTATTTT.

The gene calls are TRBV10-2 and TRBJ2-6; the D call may be TRBD1 or TRBD2 (5 bases each). Looked up from germline, CDR1 is WSHSY and CDR2 is SAAADI. This CDR3 has 16 residues. Deletions cut 6 bases from V and 0 bases from J, with 12 bases between. CDR3 nucleotides: TGCGCCAGCAGAGAGGGGCACCGCTCTGGGGCCAACGTCCTGACTTTC. Translating it yields CASREGHRSGANVLTF.

This chain links TRBV7-2 with TRBJ2-7; the D gene is possibly TRBD1 (6 bases). This CDR3 is 13 amino acids long. Germline assignment: CDR1 SGHTA and CDR2 FQGNSA. Trimming removed 9 bases at V and 4 bases at J, with 16 bases between. The CDR3 DNA is TGTGCCAGTGGGGGCCTAGCCCGATACGAGCAGTACTTC. It codes for CASGGLARYEQYF.

The chain carries TRBV29-1 and TRBJ1-2, with 9 nucleotides matching TRBD1. The CDR3 sequence is 14 residues long. V dropped 8 bases and J dropped 3; count of bases not matched to a gene: 10. Germline V gene sequence: CDR1 SQVTM, CDR2 ANQGSEA. CDR3 nucleotides: TGCAGCACGACACGGACAGGGGATGACTATGGCTACACCTTC. Its protein product is CSTTRTGDDYGYTF.

The sample holds a few counts of this clonotype. The rearrangement uses TRBV7-8 and TRBJ1-1, with unresolved D. Trimming stripped 2 bases from V and 6 bases from J, with 7 bases between. CDR1 and CDR2 from the germline V gene are SGHVS and FQNEAQ. There are 12 residues in the CDR3. The CDR3: CASSLIGAEAFF. The DNA for the CDR3 is TGTGCCAGCAGCTTAATTGGCGCTGAAGCTTTCTTT.

The J gene is TRBJ1-2, the V gene TRBV2; D unclear. The CDR3 contains 14 residues. The ends were cut back, 0 bases at V and 1 base at J, with 6 bases in the middle. The germline V gene encodes CDR1 SNHLY and CDR2 FYNNEI. The CDR3 spells CASSEARINYGYTF. CDR3 sequence (DNA): TGTGCCAGCAGTGAAGCAAGGATTAACTATGGCTACACCTTC.

J is TRBJ1-4 and V is TRBV10-3, with 8 bases fitting TRBD1. V lost 11 bases and J lost 3; bases outside the gene matches: 8. The germline CDR1 and CDR2 sequences are ENHRY and SYGVKD. This CDR3 region has 14 residues. The CDR3 DNA follows: TGTGCCTCATCAAGGACAGGGCCTAATGAAAAACTGTTTTTT. Protein: CASSRTGPNEKLFF.

This clonotype has a single count. The rearrangement joins TRBV24-1 to TRBJ2-1, with 11 bases matching TRBD2. This CDR3 spans 15 amino acids. V dropped 5 bases and J dropped 5; count of bases not matched to a gene: 4. Germline V CDR1 and CDR2: KGHDR, SFDVKD. CDR3 DNA: TGTGCCACCAGTGCAACTAGCGGGAGCGACAATGAGCAGTTCTTC. It is translated as CATSATSGSDNEQFF.

The J gene is TRBJ1-2, the V gene TRBV18; no reliable D call. The germline V gene has CDR1 KGHSH and CDR2 LQKENI. CDR3 length: 15 residues. Trimming stripped 1 base from V and 5 bases from J, with 14 bases between. CDR3 DNA: TGTGCCAGCTCACCACTAGAGGGCGGGCCTTATGGCTACACCTTC. Translating it yields CASSPLEGGPYGYTF.

As for this clonotype: One end of the junction fails to match germline, which may point to a read error. This chain uses TRBV7-7 with TRBJ1-1; unclear D gene. Germline V gene data show CDR1 as SSHAT and CDR2 as FNYEAQ (reference sequence). CDR3 length: 16 amino acids. The CDR3 DNA follows: TGTGCTAGCAGCTTGTCCAGGAACGTAATGAACACTGAAGCTTTCTTT. Translating it yields CASSLSRNVMNTEAFF. Based on the CDR3 plus reference TRBV7-7 and TRBJ1-1, the full variable domain is GAGVSQSPRYKVTKRGQDVTLRCDPISSHATLYWYQQALGQGPEFLTYFNYEAQPDKSGLPSDRFSAERPEGSISTLTIQRTEQRDSAMYRCASSLSRNVMNTEAFFGQGTRLTVV.

This clonotype has a handful of counts. This chain links TRBV7-8 with TRBJ2-7; 8 bases fit TRBD2. Trimming took 3 bases from V and 0 from J; bases not matched to a gene: 4. Germline loops: CDR1 SGHVS, CDR2 FQNEAQ. The CDR3 is made up of 15 amino acids. CDR3 coding DNA: TGTGCCAGCAGCTTTGTCAGCGGGAGCTCCTACGAGCAGTACTTC. This sequence encodes CASSFVSGSSYEQYF.

V gene TRBV29-1 combines with J gene TRBJ2-5; 9 bases fit TRBD1. This CDR3 has 14 amino acids. J lost 4 bases, V lost 8 bases, and 11 bases had no gene match. Per the germline V gene, CDR1 is SQVTM and CDR2 is ANQGSEA. CDR3 region: CSNGDRAKGETQYF. CDR3 in DNA: TGCAGCAATGGGGACAGGGCGAAAGGAGAGACCCAGTACTTC.

In its sample, this clonotype was seen many times. V usage is TRBV19 and J usage is TRBJ2-3, with a tentative D call TRBD2 (6 bases). V was cut by 4 bases and J by 3 bases, with 11 bases left in between. CDR1 LNHDA and CDR2 SQIVND come from the germline V gene (reference sequence). The CDR3 has 14 residues. The CDR3 reads CASSTGTLTDTQYF. The CDR3 DNA reads as TGTGCCAGTAGTACCGGGACTTTGACAGATACGCAGTATTTT.

The rearrangement links TRBV29-1 to TRBJ1-2; 7 nucleotides match TRBD1. This CDR3 has 14 amino acids. Germline-derived CDR1 and CDR2 are SQVTM and ANQGSEA. Unmatched junction bases numbered 15, after V lost 6 bases and J lost 8 bases. DNA for the CDR3: TGCAGCGTGGGCCAAACACAGGGGCGGAAAGGCTACACCTTC. This encodes CSVGQTQGRKGYTF.

Of note for this clonotype: One end of the junction does not line up with germline, which may come from a read error. The chain uses TRBV5-1 and TRBJ2-3; no reliable D call. The CDR3 is made up of 14 amino acids. The germline V gene encodes CDR1 SGHRS and CDR2 YFSETQ. The CDR3 bases are TGTGCCAGCACTTCGGGCTACACCACAGATACGCAGTATTTT. Translated, it gives CASTSGYTTDTQYF.